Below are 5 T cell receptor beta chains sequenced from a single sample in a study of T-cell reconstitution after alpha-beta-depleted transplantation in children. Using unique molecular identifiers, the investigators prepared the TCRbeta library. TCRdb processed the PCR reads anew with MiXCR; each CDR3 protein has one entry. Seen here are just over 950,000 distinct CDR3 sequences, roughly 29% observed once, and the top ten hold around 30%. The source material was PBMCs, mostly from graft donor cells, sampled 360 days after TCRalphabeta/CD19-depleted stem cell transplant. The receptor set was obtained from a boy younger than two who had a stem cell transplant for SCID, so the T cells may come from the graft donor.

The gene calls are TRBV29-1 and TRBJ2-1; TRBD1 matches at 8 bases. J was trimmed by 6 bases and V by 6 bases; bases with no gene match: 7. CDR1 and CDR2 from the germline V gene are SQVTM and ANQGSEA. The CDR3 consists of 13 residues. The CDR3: CSVTGQGPNEQFF. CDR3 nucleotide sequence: TGCAGCGTAACCGGACAGGGTCCCAATGAGCAGTTCTTC.

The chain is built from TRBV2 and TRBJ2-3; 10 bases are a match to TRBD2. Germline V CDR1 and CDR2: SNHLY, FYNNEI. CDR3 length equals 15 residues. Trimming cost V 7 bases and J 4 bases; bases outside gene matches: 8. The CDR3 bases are TGTGCCAGCAAAGCGGGGGGGCTCGCGGCAGATACGCAGTATTTT. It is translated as CASKAGGLAADTQYF.

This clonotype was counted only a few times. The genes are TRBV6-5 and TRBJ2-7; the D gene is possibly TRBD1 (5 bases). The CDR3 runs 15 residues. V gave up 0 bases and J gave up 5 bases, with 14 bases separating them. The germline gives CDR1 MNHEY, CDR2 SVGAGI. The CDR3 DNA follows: TGTGCCAGCAGTTACTCGATCCCAGGGTCTAACGAGCAGTACTTC. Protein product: CASSYSIPGSNEQYF.

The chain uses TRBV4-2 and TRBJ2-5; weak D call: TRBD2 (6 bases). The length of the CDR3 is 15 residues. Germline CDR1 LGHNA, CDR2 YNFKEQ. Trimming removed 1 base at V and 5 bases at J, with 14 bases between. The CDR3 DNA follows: TGTGCCAGCAGCCAAGTCGGGGGACCCCCGGAGACCCAGTACTTC. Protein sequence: CASSQVGGPPETQYF.

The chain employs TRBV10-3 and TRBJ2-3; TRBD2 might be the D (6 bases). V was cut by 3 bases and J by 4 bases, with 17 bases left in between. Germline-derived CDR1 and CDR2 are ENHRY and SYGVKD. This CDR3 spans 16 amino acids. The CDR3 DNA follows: TGTGCCATCAGTGACCGCGGTGGAGGGGCGGCAGATACGCAGTATTTT. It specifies CAISDRGGGAADTQYF.